The clone carrying this TCR beta chain appeared many times. A TCRbeta library incorporating unique molecular identifiers was prepared. TCRdb reanalysed the PCR reads using MiXCR and keeps one entry per CDR3 protein. The table lists roughly 250,000 distinct CDR3 sequences, 6.5% to 9% of them singletons. This CDR3 has 15 residues. The V and J ends lost 5 bases and 2 bases, in that order; junction bases with no gene match: 4. These data belong to a study of T-cell reconstitution after alpha-beta-depleted transplantation in children. This sample comprised PBMCs, mostly from graft donor cells, obtained 180 days after TCRalphabeta/CD19-depleted stem cell transplant. The TCR was taken from a male patient younger than 18 who had a stem cell transplant for acute lymphoblastic leukemia, so the T cells may come from the graft donor. J is TRBJ2-3 and V is TRBV12-3 or TRBV12-4; TRBD2 agrees at 10 bases. The CDR3 loop is CASSLGLAATDTQYF. For the CDR3, the DNA is TGTGCCAGCAGTCTCGGACTAGCGGCCACAGATACGCAGTATTTT.